What follows are 18 T cell receptor beta chains derived from one specimen sequenced in a study of T-cell memory formation after mild COVID-19. TCRdb ran MiXCR on the 5' RACE reads and lists one entry per CDR3 protein. The top ten clones hold about 1.1% of a sample with tens of thousands of distinct CDR3 sequences, over 8.5% of them seen once. The sample consisted of PBMCs or a T cell subset sorted from them (not recorded which). Receptors were obtained from a man younger than 35 who had mild COVID-19 (a few samples of this study predate the infection). Cell type and time point are not known.

This clonotype has at least ten counts. J is TRBJ1-5 and V is TRBV7-3; D is ambiguous. Per the germline V gene, CDR1 is SGHTA and CDR2 is FQGTGA. The CDR3 has 13 residues. Trimming cost V 4 bases and J 7 bases, with 11 bases left between them. The CDR3 nucleotides are TGTGCCAGCAGCTCCTTTCCGGGCCAGCCCCAGCATTTT. This gives the protein CASSSFPGQPQHF.

Ten or more counts support this clonotype. This chain uses TRBV7-8 with TRBJ2-1; 11 bases map to TRBD2. CDR3 length: 16 amino acids. Per the germline V gene, CDR1 is SGHVS and CDR2 is FQNEAQ. V dropped 3 bases and J dropped 6; count of bases not matched to a gene: 7. The DNA for the CDR3 is TGTGCCAGCAGCTTCCTAGCGGGGGGTGGGGTCAATGAGCAGTTCTTC. It yields the protein CASSFLAGGGVNEQFF.

This clonotype was seen at least ten times. J is TRBJ2-7 and V is TRBV7-2; D is perhaps TRBD1 or TRBD2 (5 bases each). Germline V gives CDR1 SGHTA, CDR2 FQGNSA. V was shortened by 4 bases and J by 6 bases, with 16 bases between the two germline ends. This CDR3 region has 14 residues. CDR3 residues: CASSSHPIGGEQYF. The CDR3 region has the DNA TGTGCCAGCAGCTCGCACCCTATTGGGGGCGAGCAGTACTTC.

The chain carries TRBV7-2 and TRBJ2-1; 9 nucleotides align to TRBD1. J gave up 7 bases and V 6 bases, and 10 bases lay outside the gene matches. In germline, CDR1 is SGHTA, CDR2 FQGNSA. There are 15 residues in the CDR3. The CDR3 DNA sequence: TGTGCCAGCAGTCCGGACAGGGGAATATGGAATGAGCAGTTCTTC. Its translation: CASSPDRGIWNEQFF. The complete variable domain, with remaining parts taken from reference TRBV7-2 and TRBJ2-1, reads GAGVSQSPSNKVTEKGKDVELRCDPISGHTALYWYRQSLGQGLEFLIYFQGNSAPDKSGLPSDRFSAERTGGSVSTLTIQRTQQEDSAVYLCASSPDRGIWNEQFFGPGTRLTVL.

This clonotype was observed a handful of times. This chain links TRBV5-1 with TRBJ1-1, with D possibly matching TRBD1 (5 bases). The CDR3 contains 13 residues. V was pared by 3 bases and J by 4 bases, with 10 bases between. The germline V gene encodes CDR1 SGHRS and CDR2 YFSETQ. The CDR3 region has the DNA TGCGCCAGCAGCTGGGGACTTAGCACTGAAGCTTTCTTT. It codes for CASSWGLSTEAFF. The full variable domain, rest sourced from reference TRBV5-1 and TRBJ1-1, is KAGVTQTPRYLIKTRGQQVTLSCSPISGHRSVSWYQQTPGQGLQFLFEYFSETQRNKGNFPGRFSGRQFSNSRSEMNVSTLELGDSALYLCASSWGLSTEAFFGQGTRLTVV.

This clonotype was seen a handful of times. This chain joins TRBV3-1 and TRBJ1-4; D not certain. The germline gives CDR1 LGHDT, CDR2 YNNKEL (reference sequence). The CDR3 spans 14 residues. V was shortened by 1 base and J by 8 bases, with 11 bases between the two germline ends. The CDR3 coding sequence is TGTGCCAGCAGCCAAGCGGTCGGGAGAGAAAAACTGTTTTTT. It specifies CASSQAVGREKLFF.

The V call is TRBV29-1, the J call TRBJ2-3; TRBD2 might be the D (6 bases). Trimming cost V 3 bases and J 5 bases, with 9 bases left between them. The CDR3 runs to 12 residues. From germline, CDR1 is SQVTM and CDR2 ANQGSEA. The CDR3 loop reads CSVEPGGDTQYF. The CDR3 nucleotides are TGCAGCGTTGAGCCCGGGGGAGATACGCAGTATTTT.

The chain's CDR3 is CASSLEGWTEAFF. The CDR3 coding sequence is TGTGCCAGCAGTTTAGAGGGTTGGACTGAAGCTTTCTTT. The V and J genes are TRBV12-3 or TRBV12-4 and TRBJ1-1, with D uncertain. The length of the CDR3 is 13 residues. V lost 1 base and J 5 bases, leaving 8 bases between the germline ends.

In this sample, this clonotype turned up many times. V gene TRBV5-5 combines with J gene TRBJ2-4; possibly TRBD2 for D (7 bases). CDR3 length: 17 amino acids. Germline V gene data show CDR1 as SGHKS and CDR2 as YYEKEE (reference sequence). V lost 0 bases, J lost 3 bases, and 16 bases lay in between. The CDR3 region has the DNA TGTGCCAGCAGCTTGGGGGGGGGCAGGGCCGGCAAAAACATTCAGTACTTC. Translated: CASSLGGGRAGKNIQYF.

The gene calls are TRBV4-2 and TRBJ1-1; unclear D gene. Germline V lookup: CDR1 LGHNA, CDR2 YNFKEQ. V gave up 3 bases and J gave up 1 base, with 15 bases separating them. The CDR3 runs 16 residues. The CDR3: CASSQEAYFKNTEAFF. CDR3 DNA: TGTGCCAGCAGCCAGGAGGCGTATTTTAAGAACACTGAAGCTTTCTTT.

This clonotype was found many times. This chain uses TRBV5-1 with TRBJ2-5; D perhaps matches TRBD1 (5 bases). The V and J ends lost 2 bases and 2 bases respectively, with 13 bases between them. Germline loops: CDR1 SGHRS, CDR2 YFSETQ. The CDR3 is 15 residues long. DNA for the CDR3: TGCGCCAGCAGCTTCCAGGGTATTGAACAAGAGACCCAGTACTTC. This codes for CASSFQGIEQETQYF.

This clonotype was counted ten times or more. The CDR3 spells CASSGDNGPYEQYF. In nucleotides, the CDR3 is TGTGCCAGCAGTGGGGACAATGGGCCCTACGAGCAGTACTTC. This chain joins TRBV2 and TRBJ2-7, with D perhaps TRBD1 (6 bases). Germline V CDR1 and CDR2: SNHLY, FYNNEI. Trimming pared 4 bases from V and 2 bases from J, leaving 12 bases between. CDR3 length equals 14 residues.

This clonotype has a handful of counts. The chain carries TRBV11-2 and TRBJ2-1; the D gene is possibly TRBD2 (7 bases). Trimming left V 5 bases short and J 3 bases short, with 14 bases between. Germline CDR1 SGHAT, CDR2 FQNNGV. This CDR3 has 15 residues. The CDR3 loop reads CASSTSGGGYNEQFF. Written as DNA, the CDR3 is TGTGCCAGCAGCACTTCGGGGGGCGGCTACAATGAGCAGTTCTTC.

This clonotype came up many times. V is TRBV18 and J is TRBJ2-3; tentatively, D is TRBD2 (5 bases). The CDR3 runs 14 residues. V lost 2 bases to trimming and J lost 6 bases, with 12 bases between them. Germline values: CDR1 KGHSH, CDR2 LQKENI. The CDR3: CASSPSEVKDTQYF. The CDR3 DNA sequence: TGTGCCAGCTCACCATCGGAGGTGAAGGATACGCAGTATTTT.

The CDR3 region has the DNA TGCGCCAGCAGCAAGGGACAAGAGGCGTACGAGCAGTACTTC. Protein: CASSKGQEAYEQYF. The chain has TRBV5-1 and TRBJ2-7; tentatively, D is TRBD1 (6 bases). V gave up 4 bases and J gave up 4 bases, with 15 bases separating them. The CDR3 extends over 14 amino acids. CDR1 is SGHRS and CDR2 is YFSETQ in the germline V gene.

By its share, this clonotype is medium-sized. The rearrangement joins TRBV18 to TRBJ2-3; D call uncertain. Trimming took off 3 bases at V and 0 bases at J, with 4 bases between the two ends. Germline CDR1 is KGHSH and CDR2 is LQKENI. The CDR3 sequence is 13 residues long. The CDR3 sequence: CASSPDSTDTQYF. As DNA, the CDR3 is TGTGCCAGCTCACCGGACAGCACAGATACGCAGTATTTT.

The V and J genes are TRBV9 and TRBJ1-1; the D is unclear. Germline V gives CDR1 SGDLS, CDR2 YYNGEE. V dropped 4 bases and J dropped 5 bases, with 9 bases sitting between them. The CDR3 has 12 residues. CDR3 DNA sequence: TGTGCCAGCAGCTCCCTCGCGACTGAAGCTTTCTTT. Translated: CASSSLATEAFF. The whole variable domain, filled in from reference TRBV9 and TRBJ1-1, reads DSGVTQTPKHLITATGQRVTLRCSPRSGDLSVYWYQQSLDQGLQFLIQYYNGEERAKGNILERFSAQQFPDLHSELNLSSLELGDSALYFCASSSLATEAFFGQGTRLTVV.

Only a few counts were recorded for this clonotype. The chain's CDR3 is CASSSTGNDEKLFF. In nucleotides, the CDR3 is TGCGCCAGCAGCTCGACAGGGAACGATGAAAAACTGTTTTTT. The chain has TRBV5-1 and TRBJ1-4; 7 nucleotides match TRBD1. Germline assignment: CDR1 SGHRS and CDR2 YFSETQ. The CDR3 totals 14 residues. V dropped 3 bases and J dropped 6; count of bases not matched to a gene: 5.